This is a list of T cell receptor delta chains from one sample in a study of gamma-delta T cells after stem cell transplantation. TCRdb fed the RT-PCR reads to CATT. The table lists around 12,000 delta-chain clones, around two fifths of them singletons. The source material was gamma-delta T cells. The receptors derive from a human donor. It is not recorded whose cells these are; they may come from a transplant donor. The CDR3 runs from the conserved cysteine through the conserved F or W. Fields, in order: V gene, D gene, clone size, J gene, CDR3 protein, CDR3 DNA. D genes are given only for firm matches. The listing skips clone size in some rows; elsewhere it reads once, few, many or a size class.

V: TRDV1
D: TRDD3
size: few
J: TRDJ1
CDR3: CALGDIPYVAGGYNGKLIF
DNA: TGTGCTCTTGGGGACATCCCCTACGTCGCTGGGGGATACAATGGTAAACTCATCTTT

V: TRDV1
D: TRDD3
size: .
J: TRDJ1
CDR3: CALGGNAERTGDHTDKLIF
DNA: TGTGCTCTTGGGGGGAATGCCGAGCGTACTGGGGACCACACCGATAAACTCATCTTT

V: TRDV1
D: TRDD2
size: .
J: TRDJ1
CDR3: CALGDEAFLLSLWGLHYKYTDKLIF
DNA: TGTGCTCTTGGGGATGAGGCCTTCCTACTTTCTCTGTGGGGACTACATTATAAGTACACCGATAAACTCATCTTT

V: TRDV1
D: TRDD3
size: .
J: TRDJ1
CDR3: CALGGWGLPEILGDFRSDKLIF
DNA: TGTGCTCTTGGGGGCTGGGGGCTTCCGGAAATACTGGGGGATTTTAGGTCCGATAAACTCATCTTT

V: TRDV2
D: TRDD3
size: few
J: TRDJ3
CDR3: CACATFLMGDPYRDTRQMFF
DNA: TGTGCCTGTGCCACCTTTTTGATGGGGGATCCATATCGGGACACCCGACAGATGTTTTTC

V: TRDV3
D: TRDD3
size: .
J: TRDJ1
CDR3: CASSFGPGGYGTDKLIF
DNA: TGTGCCTCGTCCTTTGGGCCTGGGGGATACGGCACCGATAAACTTATCTTT

V: TRDV2
D: TRDD3
size: medium-sized
J: TRDJ3
CDR3: CACDQKTWGIFPSSWDTRQMFF
DNA: TGTGCCTGTGATCAAAAAACCTGGGGGATATTCCCTAGCTCCTGGGACACCCGACAGATGTTTTTC

V: TRDV2
D: TRDD3
size: once
J: TRDJ1
CDR3: CACDTILGDTDNLIF
DNA: TGTGCCTGTGACACCATCCTGGGGGACACCGATAACCTCATCTTT

V: TRDV1
D: .
size: .
J: TRDJ1
CDR3: CALGGLSSGGKLIF
DNA: TGTGCTCTTGGGGGCCTCAGTTCGGGGGGTAAACTCATCTTT

V: TRDV1
D: TRDD3
size: few
J: TRDJ2
CDR3: CALGELSLRGGYEGALTAQLFF
DNA: TGTGCTCTTGGGGAACTGTCCCTACGTGGGGGATACGAGGGGGCTTTGACAGCACAACTCTTCTTT

V: TRDV1
D: TRDD3
size: medium-sized
J: TRDJ1
CDR3: CALGEPGAATGGYTDKLIF
DNA: TGTGCTCTTGGGGAACCCGGGGCCGCTACTGGGGGATACACCGATAAACTCATCTTT

V: TRDV1
D: TRDD3
size: .
J: TRDJ1
CDR3: CARGERACGTGVADKLIF
DNA: TGTGCTCGTGGGGAACGGGCTTGCGGTACTGGGGTAGCCGATAAACTCATCTTT

V: TRDV3
D: .
size: .
J: TRDJ1
CDR3: CAFRDNSPYTDKLIF
DNA: TGTGCCTTTAGGGATAATTCCCCTTACACCGATAAACTCATCTTT

V: TRDV2
D: TRDD3
size: once
J: TRDJ1
CDR3: CACDRLSSRLGDTYTDKLIF
DNA: TGTGCCTGTGACCGTCTTAGTTCCCGTCTGGGGGATACGTACACCGATAAACTCATCTTT

V: TRDV2
D: TRDD3
size: .
J: TRDJ3
CDR3: CACGTWGSSLDTRHMFF
DNA: TGTGCCTGTGGCACCTGGGGGAGCTCCTTGGACACCCGACACATGTTTTTC

V: TRDV1
D: .
size: .
J: TRDJ1
CDR3: CALGELDLLIVRSGGHTDKLIF
DNA: TGTGCTCTTGGGGAACTAGACCTCCTAATAGTCAGATCCGGGGGCCACACCGATAAACTCATCTTT

V: TRDV2
D: TRDD3
size: medium-sized
J: TRDJ3
CDR3: CACDTDWGIPPSSWDTRQMFF
DNA: TGTGCCTGTGACACCGACTGGGGGATACCCCCTAGCTCCTGGGACACCCGACAGATGTTTTTC